This T cell receptor beta chain was recovered during a study of blood T cells in healthy people across ages. Broader study findings: PBMCs went unsorted, and a conclusive naive versus antigen-experienced comparison was therefore prevented.

Primers used in a second PCR of about 7 to 11 cycles were a sample-barcoded 5' primer and a J-beta primer mix. The yield of each sample was at least 2.5 million CDR3-containing paired-end reads. Each CDR3 protein is one row after TCRdb ran MiXCR on the 5' RACE reads. Here the sample spans 1.5 million to 2 million distinct CDR3 sequences, roughly 28% being singletons. Germline assignment: CDR1 SGHRS and CDR2 YFSETQ. The CDR3 contains 14 residues. V lost 2 bases to trimming and J lost 5 bases, with 14 bases between them. This clonotype was picked up a small number of times. Its specificity is not known. This chain uses TRBV5-1 with TRBJ2-7, with D possibly being TRBD1 (5 bases). The clonotype comes from a woman in her twenties or thirties in good health. Sequences were obtained from blood. CDR3 nucleotides: TGCGCCAGCAGCTTTAATGGGGCCCCCCACGAGCAGTACTTC. Translation gives CASSFNGAPHEQYF.